The rows below give T cell receptor beta chains drawn from one sample of a study of control samples from healthy donors and cancer patients. This table comes from immunoSEQ multiplex PCR, and its TCRdb copy is limited to in-frame clones, with some not included. The sample yields some 140,000 clones, 85% to 95% seen once. Sequences were obtained from blood. These receptors were obtained from a man between 40 and 49 years old in good health. Each CDR3 is given with its conserved first and last residue. A D gene is named only where the DNA matches it firmly. Part of the rows lack a size; the others show once, few, many or a class for expanded clones.

cdr3_aa cdr3_nt j_call clone_size d_call v_call
CASSSGPEMAEQYF TGTGCCAGCAGTTCGGGCCCGGAGATGGCCGAGCAGTACTTC TRBJ2-7 - - TRBV28
CASSLGSNYGYTF TGTGCCAGCAGCTTGGGCAGTAACTATGGCTACACCTTC TRBJ1-2 - - TRBV5-4
CASSVGLAGGPRNEQFF TGTGCCAGCAGTGTGGGGCTAGCGGGGGGGCCCCGCAATGAGCAGTTCTTC TRBJ2-1 - TRBD2 TRBV6-1
CASSEAELLAGDHAYRTDTQYF TGTGCCAGCAGTGAAGCCGAGTTGCTAGCGGGGGACCACGCATACCGCACAGATACGCAGTATTTT TRBJ2-3 - TRBD2 TRBV6-1
CASSSWQNTEAFF TGTGCCAGCAGCTCTTGGCAGAACACTGAAGCTTTCTTT TRBJ1-1 - - TRBV7-9
CASSAGDWDNEQFF TGTGCCAGCAGTGCGGGGGATTGGGACAATGAGCAGTTCTTC TRBJ2-1 - TRBD2 TRBV28
CASSMEDTFSYEQYF TGTGCCAGTAGTATGGAGGACACCTTCTCCTACGAGCAGTACTTC TRBJ2-7 once - TRBV19
CASSQQLGVPVTQYF TGCGCCAGCAGCCAGCAATTGGGGGTGCCCGTTACGCAGTATTTT TRBJ2-3 - - TRBV4-1
CASSSTVTGLSSYNSPLHF TGTGCCAGCAGTTCTACTGTGACAGGGCTCAGCTCCTATAATTCACCCCTCCACTTT TRBJ1-6 once TRBD1 TRBV28
CASSQDRKIMNTEAFF TGCGCCAGCAGCCAAGATAGAAAGATCATGAACACTGAAGCTTTCTTT TRBJ1-1 once - TRBV4-3
CASSERVDTDTQYF TGTGCCAGCAGCGAACGAGTTGATACAGATACGCAGTATTTT TRBJ2-3 - - TRBV9
CASSLDWNHGYTF TGTGCCAGCAGCCTCGACTGGAACCATGGCTACACCTTC TRBJ1-2 - - TRBV27
CASRGTGLRVAFF TGTGCCAGCAGGGGGACGGGCCTCCGGGTAGCTTTCTTT TRBJ1-1 - - TRBV3-1/TRBV3-2
CASTATGVANEKLFF TGTGCCAGCACCGCTACAGGGGTAGCTAATGAAAAACTGTTTTTT TRBJ1-4 - TRBD1 TRBV6-5
CASSSGIPRQYF TGTGCCAGCAGCTCGGGAATCCCGAGGCAGTATTTT TRBJ2-3 - - TRBV7-9
CATASAGTLNEQFF TGTGCCACCGCTTCGGCCGGGACACTCAATGAGCAGTTCTTC TRBJ2-1 - - TRBV24-1
CASSLALAGQETQYF TGTGCCAGCAGCTTAGCGCTAGCGGGGCAAGAGACCCAGTACTTC TRBJ2-5 - TRBD2 TRBV7-2
CASSSTDSYGYTF TGTGCCAGCAGTTCGACGGACAGCTATGGCTACACCTTC TRBJ1-2 once - TRBV12-3/TRBV12-4
CASSFSGGRGEKLFF TGCGCCAGCAGCTTCTCAGGGGGAAGGGGTGAAAAACTGTTTTTT TRBJ1-4 - TRBD1 TRBV5-1
CASSPLPGQAVNTEAFF TGTGCCAGCTCACCGTTACCGGGACAGGCGGTGAACACTGAAGCTTTCTTT TRBJ1-1 - TRBD1 TRBV18
CATSPRDRDLDEQFF TGTGCCACCAGCCCCCGAGACAGGGATTTGGATGAGCAGTTCTTC TRBJ2-1 - TRBD1 TRBV24-1
CASSPGSGANVLTF TGTGCCAGCTCACCAGGGTCTGGGGCCAACGTCCTGACTTTC TRBJ2-6 - - TRBV18
CASNKQGEPQHF TGTGCCAGTAATAAACAGGGAGAGCCCCAGCATTTT TRBJ1-5 - - TRBV19
CASSEGEAYEQYF TGTGCCAGCAGCGAGGGGGAGGCTTACGAGCAGTACTTC TRBJ2-7 - - TRBV11-3
CASSFAALSYEQYF TGTGCCAGCAGCTTCGCAGCGTTATCCTACGAGCAGTACTTC TRBJ2-7 few - TRBV11-2
CASSIVGSLNTEAFF TGTGCCAGTAGTATAGTTGGCAGCCTGAACACTGAAGCTTTCTTT TRBJ1-1 - - TRBV19
CASSEWTGEGYTF TGCGCCAGCAGTGAGTGGACAGGGGAAGGCTACACCTTC TRBJ1-2 - TRBD1 TRBV10-2
CAWTPGQGTTNEKLFF TGTGCCTGGACTCCGGGACAGGGAACAACTAATGAAAAACTGTTTTTT TRBJ1-4 - TRBD1 TRBV30
CAIPTWGRSYGYTF TGTGCCATCCCTACGTGGGGCCGCTCCTATGGCTACACCTTC TRBJ1-2 - - TRBV24-1
CASSQVTGRSTEAFF TGCGCCAGCAGCCAAGTGACAGGGAGGAGCACTGAAGCTTTCTTT TRBJ1-1 - TRBD1 TRBV4-3
CASSEAGSVGAFF TGTGCCAGCAGCGAAGCTGGATCCGTGGGAGCTTTCTTT TRBJ1-1 - - TRBV6-1
CAWRSNRGSPLHF TGTGCCTGGAGGTCCAACAGGGGTTCACCCCTCCACTTT TRBJ1-6 few TRBD1 TRBV30
CASSARYNEQFF TGTGCCAGTAGTGCCAGATACAATGAGCAGTTCTTC TRBJ2-1 - - TRBV19
CASSEALWGHEQYF TGTGCCAGCAGTGAAGCGCTTTGGGGGCACGAGCAGTACTTC TRBJ2-7 - - TRBV2
CASGQSDWGNQPQHF TGTGCTAGTGGTCAAAGCGACTGGGGGAATCAGCCCCAGCATTTT TRBJ1-5 - - TRBV12-5
CASRGETYEQYF TGTGCCAGCAGGGGGGAAACATACGAGCAGTACTTC TRBJ2-7 - - TRBV6-6
CASSPKDRRAEAFF TGTGCCAGCTCACCGAAGGACAGGAGGGCTGAAGCTTTCTTT TRBJ1-1 - TRBD1 TRBV18
CASSLRHTEAFF TGTGCCAGCAGCCTTAGACATACTGAAGCTTTCTTT TRBJ1-1 - - TRBV5-6
CASSLTGEGGYTF TGTGCCAGCAGCTTAACAGGGGAAGGTGGCTACACCTTC TRBJ1-2 - - TRBV7-3
CASSLGGAADTGELFF TGTGCCAGCAGCTTAGGGGGCGCGGCGGACACCGGGGAGCTGTTTTTT TRBJ2-2 - - TRBV11-3
CASSTTSGGQGLETQYF TGCGCCAGCAGCACGACTAGCGGGGGCCAAGGGTTAGAGACCCAGTACTTC TRBJ2-5 - TRBD2 TRBV5-1
CASGSFYEQYF TGTGCCAGCGGATCCTTCTACGAGCAGTACTTC TRBJ2-7 - - TRBV7-9
CASSLGGTTNYGYTF TGCGCCAGCAGCTTGGGAGGGACAACTAACTATGGCTACACCTTC TRBJ1-2 - - TRBV5-1